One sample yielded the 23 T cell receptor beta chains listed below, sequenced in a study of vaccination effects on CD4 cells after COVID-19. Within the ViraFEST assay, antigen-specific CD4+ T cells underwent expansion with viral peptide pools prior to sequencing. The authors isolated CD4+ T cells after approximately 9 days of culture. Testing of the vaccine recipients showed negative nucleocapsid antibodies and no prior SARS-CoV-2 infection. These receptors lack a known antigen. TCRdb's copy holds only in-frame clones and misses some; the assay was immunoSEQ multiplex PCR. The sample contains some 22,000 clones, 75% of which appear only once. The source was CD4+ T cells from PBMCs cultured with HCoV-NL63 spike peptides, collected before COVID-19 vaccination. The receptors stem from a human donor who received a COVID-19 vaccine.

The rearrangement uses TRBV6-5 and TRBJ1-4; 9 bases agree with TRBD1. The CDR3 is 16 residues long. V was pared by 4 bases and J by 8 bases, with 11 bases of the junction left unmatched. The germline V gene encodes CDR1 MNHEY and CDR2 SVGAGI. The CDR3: CASSSRSGTGYEKLFF. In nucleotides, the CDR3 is TGTGCCAGCAGTTCCCGATCCGGGACAGGGTACGAAAAACTGTTTTTT.

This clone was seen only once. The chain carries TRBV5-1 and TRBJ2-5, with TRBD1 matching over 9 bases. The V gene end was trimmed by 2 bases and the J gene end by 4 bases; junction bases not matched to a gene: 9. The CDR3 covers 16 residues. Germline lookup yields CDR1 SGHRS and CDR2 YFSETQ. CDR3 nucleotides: TGCGCCAGCAGCTTTCGACCTACAGGGGGCTTAGAGACCCAGTACTTC. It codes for CASSFRPTGGLETQYF.

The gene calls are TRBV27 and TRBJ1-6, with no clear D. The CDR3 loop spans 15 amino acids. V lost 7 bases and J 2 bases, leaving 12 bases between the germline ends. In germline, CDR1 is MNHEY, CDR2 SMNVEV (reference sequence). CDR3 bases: TGTGCCAGCACCACTCGGGGTACCTATAATTCACCCCTCCACTTT. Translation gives CASTTRGTYNSPLHF.

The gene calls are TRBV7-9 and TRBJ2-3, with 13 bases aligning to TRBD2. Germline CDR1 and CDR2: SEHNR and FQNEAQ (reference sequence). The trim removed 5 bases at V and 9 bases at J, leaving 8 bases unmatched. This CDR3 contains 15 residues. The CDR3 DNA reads TGTGCCAGCAGCGTGACTAGCGGGAGGCCAGGGACGCAGTATTTT. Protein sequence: CASSVTSGRPGTQYF.

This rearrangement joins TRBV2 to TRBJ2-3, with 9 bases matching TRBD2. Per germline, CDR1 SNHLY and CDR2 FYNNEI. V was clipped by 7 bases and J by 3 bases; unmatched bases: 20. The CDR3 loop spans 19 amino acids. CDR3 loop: CASNAIGGRANRMTDTQYF. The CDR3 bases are TGTGCCAGCAATGCCATAGGCGGGAGGGCCAATAGAATGACAGATACGCAGTATTTT.

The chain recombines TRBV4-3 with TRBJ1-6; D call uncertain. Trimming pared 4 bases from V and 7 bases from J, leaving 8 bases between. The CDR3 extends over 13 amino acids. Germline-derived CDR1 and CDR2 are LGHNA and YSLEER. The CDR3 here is CASSPGRNSPLHF. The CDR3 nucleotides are TGCGCCAGCAGCCCCGGACGGAATTCACCCCTCCACTTT.

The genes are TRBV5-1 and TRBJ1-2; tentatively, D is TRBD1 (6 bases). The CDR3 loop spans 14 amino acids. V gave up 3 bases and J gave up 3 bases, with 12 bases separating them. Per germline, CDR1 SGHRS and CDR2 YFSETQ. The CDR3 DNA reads TGCGCCAGCAGCTCACAGGGAGGGGACTATGGCTACACCTTC. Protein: CASSSQGGDYGYTF.

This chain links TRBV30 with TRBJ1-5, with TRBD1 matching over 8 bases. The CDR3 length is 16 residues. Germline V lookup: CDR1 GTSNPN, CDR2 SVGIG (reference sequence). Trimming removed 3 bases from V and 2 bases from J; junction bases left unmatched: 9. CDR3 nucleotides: TGTGCCTGGAGCGATCCCCGGACAGGGCGCAATCAGCCCCAGCATTTT. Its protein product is CAWSDPRTGRNQPQHF.

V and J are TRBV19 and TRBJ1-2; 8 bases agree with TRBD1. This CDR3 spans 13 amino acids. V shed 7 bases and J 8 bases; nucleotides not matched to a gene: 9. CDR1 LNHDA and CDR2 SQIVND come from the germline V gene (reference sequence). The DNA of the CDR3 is TGTGCCAGTACCCAGGACAGGGTGAAGGGCTACACCTTC. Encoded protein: CASTQDRVKGYTF.

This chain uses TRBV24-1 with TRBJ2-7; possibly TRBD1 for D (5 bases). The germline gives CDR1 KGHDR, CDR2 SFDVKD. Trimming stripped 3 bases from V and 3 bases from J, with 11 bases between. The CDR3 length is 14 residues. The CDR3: CATSDAGRGYEQYF. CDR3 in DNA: TGTGCCACCAGTGATGCAGGAAGGGGCTACGAGCAGTACTTC.

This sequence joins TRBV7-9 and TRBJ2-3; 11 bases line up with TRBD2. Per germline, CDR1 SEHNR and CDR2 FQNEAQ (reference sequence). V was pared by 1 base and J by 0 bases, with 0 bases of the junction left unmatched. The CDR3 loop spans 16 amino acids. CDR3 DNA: TGTGCCAGCAGCTTAGTAGCGGGAGGGAGCACAGATACGCAGTATTTT. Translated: CASSLVAGGSTDTQYF. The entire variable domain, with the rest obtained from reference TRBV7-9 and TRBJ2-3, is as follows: DTGVSQNPRHKITKRGQNVTFRCDPISEHNRLYWYRQTLGQGPEFLTYFQNEAQLEKSRLLSDRFSAERPKGSFSTLEIQRTEQGDSAMYLCASSLVAGGSTDTQYFGPGTRLTVL.

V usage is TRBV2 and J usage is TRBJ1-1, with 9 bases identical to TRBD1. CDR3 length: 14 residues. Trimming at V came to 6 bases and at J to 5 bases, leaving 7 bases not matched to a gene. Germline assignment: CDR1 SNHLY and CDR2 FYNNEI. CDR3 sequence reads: CASSVDRGRTEAFF. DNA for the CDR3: TGTGCCAGCAGCGTGGACAGGGGAAGGACTGAAGCTTTCTTT.

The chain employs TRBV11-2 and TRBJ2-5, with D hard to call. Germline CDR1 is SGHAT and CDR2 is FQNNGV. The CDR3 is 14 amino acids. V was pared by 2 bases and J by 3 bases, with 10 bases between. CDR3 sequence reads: CASSLSLGKETQYF. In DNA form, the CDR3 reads TGTGCCAGCAGCTTATCGTTGGGGAAAGAGACCCAGTACTTC.

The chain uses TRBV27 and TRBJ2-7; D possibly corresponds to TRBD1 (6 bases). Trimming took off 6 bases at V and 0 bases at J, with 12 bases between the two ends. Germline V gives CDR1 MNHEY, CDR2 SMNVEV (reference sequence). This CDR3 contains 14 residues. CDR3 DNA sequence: TGTGCCAGCAGAGGACAGCGGAGCTCCTACGAGCAGTACTTC. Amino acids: CASRGQRSSYEQYF.

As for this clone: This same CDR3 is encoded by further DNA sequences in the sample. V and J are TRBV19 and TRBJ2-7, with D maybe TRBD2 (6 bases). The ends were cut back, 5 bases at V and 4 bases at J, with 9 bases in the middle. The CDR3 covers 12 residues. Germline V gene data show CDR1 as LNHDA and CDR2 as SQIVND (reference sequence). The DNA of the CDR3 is TGTGCCAGTAGTCCAGGGAGGTACGAGCAGTACTTC. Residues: CASSPGRYEQYF.

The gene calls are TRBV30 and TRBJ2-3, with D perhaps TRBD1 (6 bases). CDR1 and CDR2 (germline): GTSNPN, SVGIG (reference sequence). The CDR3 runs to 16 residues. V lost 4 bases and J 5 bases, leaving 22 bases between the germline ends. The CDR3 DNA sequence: TGTGCCTGGACCCTCTACAGTGGCAGGGGAAAAGATACGCAGTATTTT. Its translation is CAWTLYSGRGKDTQYF.

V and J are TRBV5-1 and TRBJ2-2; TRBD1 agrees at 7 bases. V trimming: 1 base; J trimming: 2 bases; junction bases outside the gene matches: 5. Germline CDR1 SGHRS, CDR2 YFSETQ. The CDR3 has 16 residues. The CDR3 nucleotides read TGCGCCAGCAGCTTGTCTATAGGGGGCAACACCGGGGAGCTGTTTTTT. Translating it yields CASSLSIGGNTGELFF. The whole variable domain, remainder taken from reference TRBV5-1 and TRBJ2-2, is KAGVTQTPRYLIKTRGQQVTLSCSPISGHRSVSWYQQTPGQGLQFLFEYFSETQRNKGNFPGRFSGRQFSNSRSEMNVSTLELGDSALYLCASSLSIGGNTGELFFGEGSRLTVL.

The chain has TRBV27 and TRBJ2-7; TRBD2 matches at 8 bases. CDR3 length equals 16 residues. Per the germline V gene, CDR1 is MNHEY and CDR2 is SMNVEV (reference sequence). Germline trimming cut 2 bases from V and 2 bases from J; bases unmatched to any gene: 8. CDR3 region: CASSLGQPGLAYEQYF. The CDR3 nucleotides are TGTGCCAGCAGTTTAGGCCAACCGGGACTAGCCTACGAGCAGTACTTC.

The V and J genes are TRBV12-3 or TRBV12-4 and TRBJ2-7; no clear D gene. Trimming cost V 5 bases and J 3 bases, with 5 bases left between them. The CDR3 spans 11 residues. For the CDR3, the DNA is TGTGCCAGCAGTACAAGCTACGAGCAGTACTTC. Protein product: CASSTSYEQYF.

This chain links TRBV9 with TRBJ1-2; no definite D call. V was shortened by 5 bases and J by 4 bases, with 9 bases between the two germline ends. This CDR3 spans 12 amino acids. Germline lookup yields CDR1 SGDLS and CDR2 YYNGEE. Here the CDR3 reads CASSTDGYGYTF. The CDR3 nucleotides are TGTGCCAGCAGTACAGATGGCTATGGCTACACCTTC. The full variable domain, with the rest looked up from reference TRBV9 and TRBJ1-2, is DSGVTQTPKHLITATGQRVTLRCSPRSGDLSVYWYQQSLDQGLQFLIQYYNGEERAKGNILERFSAQQFPDLHSELNLSSLELGDSALYFCASSTDGYGYTFGSGTRLTVV.

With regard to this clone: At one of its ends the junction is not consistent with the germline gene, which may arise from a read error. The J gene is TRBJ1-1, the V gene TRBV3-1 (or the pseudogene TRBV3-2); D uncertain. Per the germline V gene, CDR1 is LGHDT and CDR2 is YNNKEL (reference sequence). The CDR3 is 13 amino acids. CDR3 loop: CASGHSLDTEAFF. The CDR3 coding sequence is TGTGCCAGCGGCCACTCCCTAGACACTGAAGCTTTCTTT.

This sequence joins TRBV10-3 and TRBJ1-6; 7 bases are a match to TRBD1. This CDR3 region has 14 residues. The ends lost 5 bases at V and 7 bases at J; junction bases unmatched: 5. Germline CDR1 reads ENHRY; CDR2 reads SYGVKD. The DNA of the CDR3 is TGTGCCATCAGTAAAGGGGGCCCAAATTCACCCCTCCACTTT. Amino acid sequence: CAISKGGPNSPLHF.

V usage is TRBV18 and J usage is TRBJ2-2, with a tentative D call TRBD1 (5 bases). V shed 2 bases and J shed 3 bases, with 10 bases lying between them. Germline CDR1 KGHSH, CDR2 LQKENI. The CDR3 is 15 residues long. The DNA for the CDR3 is TGTGCCAGCTCACCAACCAGGGTGCACACCGGGGAGCTGTTTTTT. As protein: CASSPTRVHTGELFF.